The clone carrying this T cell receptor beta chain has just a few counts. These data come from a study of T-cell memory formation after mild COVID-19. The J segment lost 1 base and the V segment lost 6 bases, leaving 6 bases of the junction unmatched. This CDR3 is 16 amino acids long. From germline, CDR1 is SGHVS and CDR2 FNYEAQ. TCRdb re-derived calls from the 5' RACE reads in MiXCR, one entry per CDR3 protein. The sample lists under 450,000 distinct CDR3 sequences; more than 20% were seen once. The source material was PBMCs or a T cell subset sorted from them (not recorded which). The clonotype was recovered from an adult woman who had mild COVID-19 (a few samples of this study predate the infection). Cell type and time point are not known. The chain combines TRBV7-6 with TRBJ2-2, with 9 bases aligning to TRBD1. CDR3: CASRAGQGMNTGELFF. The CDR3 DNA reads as TGTGCCAGCAGAGCCGGACAGGGGATGAACACCGGGGAGCTGTTTTTT. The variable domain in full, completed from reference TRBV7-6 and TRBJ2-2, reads GAGVSQSPRYKVTKRGQDVALRCDPISGHVSLYWYRQALGQGPEFLTYFNYEAQQDKSGLPNDRFSAERPEGSISTLTIQRTEQRDSAMYRCASRAGQGMNTGELFFGEGSRLTVL.